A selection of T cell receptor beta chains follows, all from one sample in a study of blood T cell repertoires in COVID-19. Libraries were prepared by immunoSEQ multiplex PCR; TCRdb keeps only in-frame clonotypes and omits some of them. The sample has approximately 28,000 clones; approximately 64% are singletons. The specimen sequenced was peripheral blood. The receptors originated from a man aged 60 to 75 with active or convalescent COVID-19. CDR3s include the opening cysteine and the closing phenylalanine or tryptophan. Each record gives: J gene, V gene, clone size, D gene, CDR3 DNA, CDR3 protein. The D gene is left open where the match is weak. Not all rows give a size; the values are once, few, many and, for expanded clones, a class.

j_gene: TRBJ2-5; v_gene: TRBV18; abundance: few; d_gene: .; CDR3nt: TGTGCCAGCTCACCGAGAGCGAGGAGCCAAGAGACCCAGTACTTC; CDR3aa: CASSPRARSQETQYF
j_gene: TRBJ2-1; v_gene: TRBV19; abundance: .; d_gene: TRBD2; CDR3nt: TGTGCCAGTAGTACCCCCTCGACTAGCGGGAACGGGAAGCAGTTCTTC; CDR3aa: CASSTPSTSGNGKQFF
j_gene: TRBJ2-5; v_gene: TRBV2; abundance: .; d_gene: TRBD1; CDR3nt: TGTGCCAGCAGGAGGCCTCCGGGACAGGGAGAGACCCAGTACTTC; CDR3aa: CASRRPPGQGETQYF
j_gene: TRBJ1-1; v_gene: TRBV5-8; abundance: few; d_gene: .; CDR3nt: TGTGCCAGCAGCCGTCAGGGTTTGACTGAAGCTTTCTTT; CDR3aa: CASSRQGLTEAFF
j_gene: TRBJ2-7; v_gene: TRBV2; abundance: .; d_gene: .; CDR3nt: TGTGCCAGCAGACCTCCAGGGGGGTTTTACGAGCAGTACTTC; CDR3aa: CASRPPGGFYEQYF
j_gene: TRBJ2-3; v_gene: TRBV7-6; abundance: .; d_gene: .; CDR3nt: TGTGCCAGCACCCCCATGGGGGGGGCAGGGGCAGATACGCAGTATTTT; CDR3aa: CASTPMGGAGADTQYF
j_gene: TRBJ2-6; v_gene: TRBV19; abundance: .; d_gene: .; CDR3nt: TGTGCCAGTTCGGGGGAGGTAGCGGCTAGCTCTGGGGCCAACGTCCTGACTTTC; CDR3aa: CASSGEVAASSGANVLTF
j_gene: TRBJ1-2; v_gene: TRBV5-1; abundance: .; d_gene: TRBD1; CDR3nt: TGCGCCAGCAGCTATAAGGCCGGGACAGGGGTCGGCACCTTC; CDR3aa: CASSYKAGTGVGTF
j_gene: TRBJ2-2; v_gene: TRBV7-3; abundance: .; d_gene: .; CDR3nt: TGTGCCAGCAGCTTATATAACTCTGGGGAGCTGTTTTTT; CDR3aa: CASSLYNSGELFF
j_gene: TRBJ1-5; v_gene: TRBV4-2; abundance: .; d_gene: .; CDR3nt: TGTGCCAGCAGCCAAGATCAACAGGGCAACAATCAGCCCCAGCATTTT; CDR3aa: CASSQDQQGNNQPQHF
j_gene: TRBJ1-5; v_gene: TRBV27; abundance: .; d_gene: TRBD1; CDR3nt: TGTGCCAGCAGTCCGCGACAGGGGAATAGCAATCAGCCCCAGCATTTT; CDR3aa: CASSPRQGNSNQPQHF
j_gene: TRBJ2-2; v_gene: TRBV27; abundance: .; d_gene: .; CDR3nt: TGTGCCAGCAGTTTACTGGGGCCGGCCGGGGAGCTGTTTTTT; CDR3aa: CASSLLGPAGELFF
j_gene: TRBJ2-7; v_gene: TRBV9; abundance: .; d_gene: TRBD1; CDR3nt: TGTGCCAGCAGCGTGGCTCCATCCGGGACAGGGCTATCCTACGAGCAGTACTTC; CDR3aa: CASSVAPSGTGLSYEQYF
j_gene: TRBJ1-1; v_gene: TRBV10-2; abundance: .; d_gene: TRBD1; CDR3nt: TGCGCCAGCAGTGTTGGCAGGGGGCTTGATATGAACACTGAAGCTTTCTTT; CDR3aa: CASSVGRGLDMNTEAFF
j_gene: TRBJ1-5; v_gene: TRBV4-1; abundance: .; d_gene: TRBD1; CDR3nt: TGCGCCAGCAGCTCATGGACAGGGGGCAGCAATCAGCCCCAGCATTTT; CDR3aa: CASSSWTGGSNQPQHF
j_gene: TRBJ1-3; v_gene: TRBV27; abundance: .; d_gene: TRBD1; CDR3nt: TGTGCCAGCAGTCCGAACCGGGACAGGGTATCCGGAAACACCATATATTTT; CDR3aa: CASSPNRDRVSGNTIYF